What follows are 20 T cell receptor beta chains derived from one specimen sequenced in a study of vaccination effects on CD4 cells after COVID-19 (dated by TCRdb to 2021 to 2024). The ViraFEST assay stimulated PBMC with viral peptide pools and then used TCR sequencing to identify antigen-specific CD4+ T cell clonotypes by expansion. After around eleven days of culture, CD4+ T cells were isolated with the EasySep CD4+ T cell isolation kit. The library was made by the immunoSEQ multiplex PCR assay. Drawn from immuneACCESS, this table holds only the in-frame rearrangements with V and J called that TCRdb kept. Clones are partly lost; checked studies trace under half to an unresolved V gene and leave the rest unexplained. The table for this sample lists about 60,000 clones; around 81% of them were counted only once. About 2.4% of the sample rests with the top ten. No antigen is known for these receptors.

Source: CD4+ T cells from PBMCs cultured with HCoV-229E spike peptides, taken before COVID-19 vaccination. The cell subset or site label corresponds to: HCoV-229E spike overlapping peptide pool stimulation. These receptors all come from a human donor who received a COVID-19 vaccine.

This sequence joins TRBV19 and TRBJ2-6; 9 bases align to TRBD1. V shed 6 bases and J 4 bases; nucleotides not matched to a gene: 4. The CDR3 has 15 amino acids. Per germline, CDR1 LNHDA and CDR2 SQIVND (reference sequence). The DNA for the CDR3 is TGTGCCAGTAGGGACAGGGGTTCCGGGGCCAACGTCCTGACTTTC. Its protein product is CASRDRGSGANVLTF.

The gene calls are TRBV9 and TRBJ2-1; 9 bases fit TRBD2. The CDR3 sequence is 15 residues long. Unmatched junction bases numbered 2, after V lost 2 bases and J lost 2 bases. Germline CDR1 and CDR2: SGDLS and YYNGEE. The DNA for the CDR3 is TGTGCCAGCAGCGTTAGGACTAGCGCCTACAATGAGCAGTTCTTC. This sequence encodes CASSVRTSAYNEQFF.

The gene calls are TRBV3-1 (or the pseudogene TRBV3-2) and TRBJ2-5; 10 bases line up with TRBD1. The CDR3 runs 15 residues. The germline V gene has CDR1 LGHDT and CDR2 YNNKEL (reference sequence). Trimming removed 4 bases from V and 5 bases from J; junction bases left unmatched: 7. CDR3 coding DNA: TGTGCCAGCAGCCCTGGGACAGGGGTGCGGGAGACCCAGTACTTC. This codes for CASSPGTGVRETQYF.

The chain couples TRBV2 to TRBJ2-1; 7 nucleotides match TRBD2. The CDR3 has 14 residues. Germline trimming cut 8 bases from V and 3 bases from J; bases unmatched to any gene: 7. The germline V gene encodes CDR1 SNHLY and CDR2 FYNNEI. CDR3 region: CASSWASGYNEQFF. CDR3 DNA sequence: TGTGCCAGCTCCTGGGCTAGCGGCTACAATGAGCAGTTCTTC.

This sequence joins TRBV29-1 and TRBJ1-2; 7 positions agree with TRBD1. V shed 3 bases, J shed 4 bases, and the junction held 5 bases outside the gene matches. This CDR3 contains 13 residues. CDR1 and CDR2 from the germline V gene are SQVTM and ANQGSEA. CDR3 in amino acids: CSVDSGTVYGYTF. CDR3 bases: TGCAGCGTTGATTCCGGGACAGTCTATGGCTACACCTTC. Full variable domain (rest looked up from reference TRBV29-1 and TRBJ1-2): SAVISQKPSRDICQRGTSLTIQCQVDSQVTMMFWYRQQPGQSLTLIATANQGSEATYESGFVIDKFPISRPNLTFSTLTVSNMSPEDSSIYLCSVDSGTVYGYTFGSGTRLTVV.

This sequence joins TRBV5-8 and TRBJ2-2; 7 bases are shared with TRBD1. This CDR3 is 17 amino acids long. V lost 4 bases, J lost 2 bases, and 11 bases stayed unmatched. Per the germline V gene, CDR1 is SGHTS and CDR2 is YDEGEE. The CDR3 DNA reads TGTGCCAGCAGCGGATCGGGACAGCCTCTTAACACCGGGGAGCTGTTTTTT. This encodes CASSGSGQPLNTGELFF.

The V gene is TRBV18, the J gene TRBJ1-1; tentatively, D is TRBD1 (6 bases). This CDR3 spans 14 amino acids. The germline V gene has CDR1 KGHSH and CDR2 LQKENI. Trimming cost V 6 bases and J 0 bases, with 11 bases left between them. CDR3 sequence reads: CASSRQELNTEAFF. In DNA form, the CDR3 reads TGTGCCAGCTCCCGACAGGAACTGAACACTGAAGCTTTCTTT.

The sample holds a few counts of this clone. CDR3 loop: CAWSGTTHQPQHF. The CDR3 coding sequence is TGTGCCTGGAGCGGGACAACACATCAGCCCCAGCATTTT. The chain combines TRBV30 with TRBJ1-5, with D possibly being TRBD1 (6 bases). Per the germline V gene, CDR1 is GTSNPN and CDR2 is SVGIG (reference sequence). CDR3 length: 13 amino acids. Trimming cost V 3 bases and J 5 bases, with 11 bases left between them.

The chain couples TRBV24-1 to TRBJ2-1; TRBD2 agrees at 15 bases. The germline V gene encodes CDR1 KGHDR and CDR2 SFDVKD. The length of the CDR3 is 19 residues. V was clipped by 4 bases and J by 6 bases; unmatched bases: 12. The CDR3 loop reads CATSDRTGTSGGPLNEQFF. The CDR3 bases are TGTGCCACCAGTGACCGGACCGGGACTAGCGGGGGGCCACTCAATGAGCAGTTCTTC.

DNA for the CDR3: TGTGCCAGCAGCTTAGCGCGGAAGGGCGGACAGCCCCAGCATTTT. Its translation is CASSLARKGGQPQHF. This chain links TRBV7-6 with TRBJ1-5, with D unresolved. V was pared by 0 bases and J by 7 bases, with 13 bases between. The CDR3 spans 15 residues. Germline assignment: CDR1 SGHVS and CDR2 FNYEAQ.

The chain uses TRBV18 and TRBJ2-1, with unresolved D. The CDR3 contains 13 residues. Trimming removed 3 bases at V and 2 bases at J, with 5 bases between. Germline-derived CDR1 and CDR2 are KGHSH and LQKENI. DNA for the CDR3: TGTGCCAGCTCACCCCCAGCCTACAATGAGCAGTTCTTC. Protein: CASSPPAYNEQFF.

The chain carries TRBV5-1 and TRBJ2-1; D uncertain. With 1 base removed from V and 0 bases from J, the gap between germline ends came to 11 bases. The CDR3 is 16 amino acids. Germline CDR1 is SGHRS and CDR2 is YFSETQ. CDR3 sequence: CASSLIGPSSYNEQFF. As DNA, the CDR3 is TGCGCCAGCAGCTTGATCGGACCGAGCTCCTACAATGAGCAGTTCTTC.

This clone was detected only once. The chain has TRBV3-1 (or the pseudogene TRBV3-2) and TRBJ2-3; D may be TRBD2 (5 bases). V was shortened by 5 bases and J by 2 bases, with 17 bases between the two germline ends. This CDR3 has 16 residues. In germline, CDR1 is LGHDT, CDR2 YNNKEL (reference sequence). The CDR3 region is CASSTRTGRYTDTQYF. The CDR3 nucleotides are TGTGCCAGCAGCACCCGGACGGGGAGATACACAGATACGCAGTATTTT.

The J gene is TRBJ1-5, the V gene TRBV15; D ambiguous. Germline CDR1 reads LNHNV; CDR2 reads YYDKDF (reference sequence). The V and J ends lost 4 bases and 7 bases respectively, with 8 bases between them. The CDR3 is 12 amino acids. CDR3: CATSTHSQPQHF. The CDR3, as DNA: TGTGCCACCAGCACCCACTCGCAGCCCCAGCATTTT.

The CDR3 DNA sequence: TGTGCCAGCAGTTTATATATGGGGGCTGAAGCTTTCTTT. Protein sequence: CASSLYMGAEAFF. This chain joins TRBV28 and TRBJ1-1; tentative D call: TRBD1 (5 bases). Per the germline V gene, CDR1 is MDHEN and CDR2 is SYDVKM. The CDR3 sequence is 13 residues long. The ends were cut back, 1 base at V and 6 bases at J, with 9 bases in the middle. Full variable domain (outside the CDR3, taken from reference TRBV28 and TRBJ1-1): DVKVTQSSRYLVKRTGEKVFLECVQDMDHENMFWYRQDPGLGLRLIYFSYDVKMKEKGDIPEGYSVSREKKERFSLILESASTNQTSMYLCASSLYMGAEAFFGQGTRLTVV.

The chain uses TRBV5-1 and TRBJ1-1; maybe TRBD1 (5 bases). Germline V gene sequence: CDR1 SGHRS, CDR2 YFSETQ. The CDR3 runs to 14 residues. Trimming removed 3 bases at V and 1 base at J, with 10 bases between. The DNA for the CDR3 is TGCGCCAGCAGCTCGGCAAGGGGGAACACTGAAGCTTTCTTT. Its protein product is CASSSARGNTEAFF.

The CDR3 protein is CASSDPGGSNQPQHF. The CDR3 DNA reads TGTGCCAGCAGTGACCCAGGGGGAAGCAATCAGCCCCAGCATTTT. The chain joins TRBV6-1 to TRBJ1-5, with 7 bases aligning to TRBD1. CDR3 size: 15 residues. After removal of 3 bases from V and 1 base from J, the junction contained 3 bases not matched to a gene. CDR1 and CDR2 (germline): MNHNS, SASEGT.

The rearrangement uses TRBV6-6 and TRBJ1-6; D remains ambiguous. The CDR3 is 15 amino acids. The germline V gene has CDR1 MNHNY and CDR2 SVGAGI (reference sequence). Trimming removed 8 bases from V and 0 bases from J, with 11 bases in between. The CDR3 loop reads CASWSGSSYNSPLHF. The CDR3, as DNA: TGTGCCAGCTGGTCCGGGAGCTCCTATAATTCACCCCTCCACTTT.

The rearrangement links TRBV5-1 to TRBJ1-2; D gene unclear. This CDR3 has 14 amino acids. The germline CDR1 and CDR2 sequences are SGHRS and YFSETQ. Trimming took off 4 bases at V and 7 bases at J, with 17 bases between the two ends. CDR3 protein: CASSLMGGDSGYTF. The CDR3 DNA is TGCGCCAGCAGCCTGATGGGCGGCGATAGTGGCTACACCTTC.

The rearrangement links TRBV28 to TRBJ1-4; TRBD1 might be the D (5 bases). The germline V gene encodes CDR1 MDHEN and CDR2 SYDVKM. The CDR3 consists of 15 residues. With 4 bases removed from V and 1 base from J, the gap between germline ends came to 10 bases. This CDR3 is CASSWGRRTNEKLFF. DNA of the CDR3: TGTGCCAGCAGTTGGGGACGGAGAACTAATGAAAAACTGTTTTTT. The full variable domain, completed using reference TRBV28 and TRBJ1-4, is DVKVTQSSRYLVKRTGEKVFLECVQDMDHENMFWYRQDPGLGLRLIYFSYDVKMKEKGDIPEGYSVSREKKERFSLILESASTNQTSMYLCASSWGRRTNEKLFFGSGTQLSVL.